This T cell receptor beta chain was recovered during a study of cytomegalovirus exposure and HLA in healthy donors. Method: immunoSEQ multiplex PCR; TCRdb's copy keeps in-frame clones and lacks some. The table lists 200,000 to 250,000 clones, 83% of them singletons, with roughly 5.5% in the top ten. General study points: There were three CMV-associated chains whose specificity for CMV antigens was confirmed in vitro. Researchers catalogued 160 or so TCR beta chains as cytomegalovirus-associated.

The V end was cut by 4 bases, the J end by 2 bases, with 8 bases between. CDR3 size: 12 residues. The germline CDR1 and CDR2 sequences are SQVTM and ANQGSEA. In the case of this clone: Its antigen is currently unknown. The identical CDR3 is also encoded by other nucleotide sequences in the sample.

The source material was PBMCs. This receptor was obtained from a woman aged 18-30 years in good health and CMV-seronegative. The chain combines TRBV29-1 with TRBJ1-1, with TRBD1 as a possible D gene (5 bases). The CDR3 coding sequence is TGCAGCGTTGCCCAGGGTAACACTGAAGCTTTCTTT. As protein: CSVAQGNTEAFF.